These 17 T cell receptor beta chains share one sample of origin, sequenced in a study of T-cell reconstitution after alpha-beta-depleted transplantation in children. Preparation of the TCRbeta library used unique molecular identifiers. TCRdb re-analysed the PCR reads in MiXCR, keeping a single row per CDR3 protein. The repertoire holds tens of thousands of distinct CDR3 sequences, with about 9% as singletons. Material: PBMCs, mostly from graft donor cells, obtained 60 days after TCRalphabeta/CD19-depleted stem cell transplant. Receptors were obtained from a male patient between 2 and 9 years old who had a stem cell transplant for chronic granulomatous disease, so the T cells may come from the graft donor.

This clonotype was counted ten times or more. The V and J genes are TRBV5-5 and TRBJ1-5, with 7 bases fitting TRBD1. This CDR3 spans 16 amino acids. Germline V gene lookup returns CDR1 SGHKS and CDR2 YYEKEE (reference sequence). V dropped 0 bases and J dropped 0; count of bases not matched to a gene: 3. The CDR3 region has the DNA TGTGCCAGCAGCTTGGACTGGACAGGTAGCAATCAGCCCCAGCATTTT. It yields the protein CASSLDWTGSNQPQHF.

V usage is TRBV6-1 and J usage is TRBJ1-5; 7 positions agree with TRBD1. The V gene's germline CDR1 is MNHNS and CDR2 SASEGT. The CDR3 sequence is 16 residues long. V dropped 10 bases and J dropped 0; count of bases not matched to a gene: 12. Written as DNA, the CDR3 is TGTGCCACCCAACCCAGGGGGACCCTTAGCAATCAGCCCCAGCATTTT. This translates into CATQPRGTLSNQPQHF.

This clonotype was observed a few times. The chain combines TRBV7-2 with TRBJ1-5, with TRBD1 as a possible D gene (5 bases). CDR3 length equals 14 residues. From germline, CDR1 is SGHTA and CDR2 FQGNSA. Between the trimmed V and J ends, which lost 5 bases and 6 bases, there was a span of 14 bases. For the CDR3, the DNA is TGTGCCAGCAGCCATGGGGGGGGAGGTCAGCCCCAGCATTTT. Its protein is CASSHGGGGQPQHF.

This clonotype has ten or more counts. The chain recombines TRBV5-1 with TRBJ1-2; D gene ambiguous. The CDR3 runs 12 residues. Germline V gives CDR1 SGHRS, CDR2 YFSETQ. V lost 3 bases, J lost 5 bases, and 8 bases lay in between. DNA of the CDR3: TGCGCCAGCAGCTCAGACGGATATGGCTACACCTTC. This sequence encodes CASSSDGYGYTF. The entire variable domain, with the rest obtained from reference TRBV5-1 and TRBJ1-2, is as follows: KAGVTQTPRYLIKTRGQQVTLSCSPISGHRSVSWYQQTPGQGLQFLFEYFSETQRNKGNFPGRFSGRQFSNSRSEMNVSTLELGDSALYLCASSSDGYGYTFGSGTRLTVV.

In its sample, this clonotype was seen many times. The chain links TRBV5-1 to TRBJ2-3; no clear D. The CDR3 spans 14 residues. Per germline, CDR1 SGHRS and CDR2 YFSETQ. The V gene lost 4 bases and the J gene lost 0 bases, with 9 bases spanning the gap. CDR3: CASSLTVSTDTQYF. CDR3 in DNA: TGCGCCAGCAGCCTGACGGTTAGCACAGATACGCAGTATTTT.

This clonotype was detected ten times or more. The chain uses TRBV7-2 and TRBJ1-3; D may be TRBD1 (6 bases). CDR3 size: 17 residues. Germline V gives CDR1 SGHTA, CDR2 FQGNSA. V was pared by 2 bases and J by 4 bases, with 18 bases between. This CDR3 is CASSLRMGRGLGNTIYF. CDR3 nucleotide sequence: TGTGCCAGCAGCTTAAGGATGGGCCGGGGGCTCGGAAACACCATATATTTT.

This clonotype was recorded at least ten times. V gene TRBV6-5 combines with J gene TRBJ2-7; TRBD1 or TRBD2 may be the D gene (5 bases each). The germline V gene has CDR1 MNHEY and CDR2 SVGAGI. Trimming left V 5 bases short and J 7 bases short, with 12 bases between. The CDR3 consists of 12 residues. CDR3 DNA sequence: TGTGCCAGCAGTAGGGGACGCGGGGAGCAGTACTTC. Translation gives CASSRGRGEQYF.

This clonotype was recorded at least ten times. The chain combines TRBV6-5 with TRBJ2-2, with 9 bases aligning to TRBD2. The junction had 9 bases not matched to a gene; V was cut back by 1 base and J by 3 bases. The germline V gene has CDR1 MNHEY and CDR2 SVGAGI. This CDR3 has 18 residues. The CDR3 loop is CASSYWLAGPSYTGELFF. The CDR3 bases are TGTGCCAGCAGTTACTGGCTAGCGGGACCCTCCTACACCGGGGAGCTGTTTTTT.

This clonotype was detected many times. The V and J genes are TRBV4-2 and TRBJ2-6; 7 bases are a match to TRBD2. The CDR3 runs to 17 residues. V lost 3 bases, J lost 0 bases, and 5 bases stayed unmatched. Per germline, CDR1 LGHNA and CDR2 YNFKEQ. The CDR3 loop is CASSQGGSSSGANVLTF. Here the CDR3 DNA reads TGTGCCAGCAGCCAGGGGGGGTCCTCCTCTGGGGCCAACGTCCTGACTTTC.

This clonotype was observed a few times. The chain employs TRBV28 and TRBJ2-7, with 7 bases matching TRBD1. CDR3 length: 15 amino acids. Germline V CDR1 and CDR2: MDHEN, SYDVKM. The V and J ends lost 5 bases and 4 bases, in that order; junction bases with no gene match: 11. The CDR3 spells CASSPPRTGRYEQYF. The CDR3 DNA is TGTGCCAGCAGTCCCCCCCGGACAGGTCGATACGAGCAGTACTTC.

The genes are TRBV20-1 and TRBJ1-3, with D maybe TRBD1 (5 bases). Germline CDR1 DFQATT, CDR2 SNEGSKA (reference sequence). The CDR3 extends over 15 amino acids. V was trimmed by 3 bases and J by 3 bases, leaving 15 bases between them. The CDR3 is CSASAGGVRGNTIYF. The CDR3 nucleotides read TGCAGTGCTAGCGCCGGGGGAGTACGTGGAAACACCATATATTTT.

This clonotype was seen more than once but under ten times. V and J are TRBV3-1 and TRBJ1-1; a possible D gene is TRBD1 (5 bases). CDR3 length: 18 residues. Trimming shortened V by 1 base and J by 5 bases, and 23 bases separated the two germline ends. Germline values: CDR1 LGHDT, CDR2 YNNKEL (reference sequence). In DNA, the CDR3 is TGTGCCAGCAGCCAAGCCACAGACAGTGGGACGGGCGGAACTGAAGCTTTCTTT. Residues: CASSQATDSGTGGTEAFF.

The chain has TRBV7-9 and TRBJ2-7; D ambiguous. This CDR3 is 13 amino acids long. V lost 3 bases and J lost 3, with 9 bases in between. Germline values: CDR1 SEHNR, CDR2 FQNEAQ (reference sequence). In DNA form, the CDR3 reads TGTGCCAGCAGCTTTCCTTTAAGCTACGAGCAGTACTTC. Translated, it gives CASSFPLSYEQYF.

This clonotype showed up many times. CDR3 DNA: TGTGCCAGCAGCTTGGCAATGGTCAGATCCTACGAGCAGTACTTC. It yields the protein CASSLAMVRSYEQYF. The chain has TRBV5-5 and TRBJ2-7; D unresolved. The germline V and J ends were trimmed by 0 bases and 1 base, with 11 bases remaining between them. CDR3 length: 15 amino acids. Germline CDR1 and CDR2: SGHKS and YYEKEE (reference sequence).

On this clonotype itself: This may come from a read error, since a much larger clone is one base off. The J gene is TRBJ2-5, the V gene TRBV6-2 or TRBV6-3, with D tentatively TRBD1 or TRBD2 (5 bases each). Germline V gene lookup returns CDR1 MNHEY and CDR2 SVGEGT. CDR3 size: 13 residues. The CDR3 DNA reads TGTGCCAGCAGTTTTCGGGACGGAGAGACCCGGTACTTC. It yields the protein CASSFRDGETRYF.

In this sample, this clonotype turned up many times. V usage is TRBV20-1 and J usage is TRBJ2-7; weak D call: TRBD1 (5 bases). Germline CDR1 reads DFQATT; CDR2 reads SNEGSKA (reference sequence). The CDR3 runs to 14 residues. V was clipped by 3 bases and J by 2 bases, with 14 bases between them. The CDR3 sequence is CSARWGSYPYEQYF. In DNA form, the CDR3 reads TGCAGTGCTAGGTGGGGCTCCTACCCCTACGAGCAGTACTTC.

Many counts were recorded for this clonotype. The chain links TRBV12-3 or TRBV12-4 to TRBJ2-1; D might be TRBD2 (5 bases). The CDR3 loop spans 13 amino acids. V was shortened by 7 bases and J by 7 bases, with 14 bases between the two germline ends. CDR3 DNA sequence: TGTGCCAGCATGATACCGACGGGGAATGAGCAGTTCTTC. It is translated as CASMIPTGNEQFF.